The clone carrying this T cell receptor (beta chain) has only a few counts. Its specificity is unknown. This sample is part of a study of T cell responses to AZD1222 COVID-19 vaccine. Study results and caveats: Nearly half of spike-specific TCRs reportedly go after variant regions that carry no mutations. After the peak T cell response, and only then, were repertoires sampled. Spike regions recognized by vaccine-associated CD4 TCRs spanned the protein, led by 160-218 and 743-854. Recipients of two AZD1222 doses showed rising Spike-specific TCR breadth and depth.

The data were produced by immunoSEQ multiplex PCR, yet TCRdb's version contains in-frame clones alone and is incomplete. The sample lists approximately 100,000 clones, 88% occurring once. J lost 1 base, V lost 3 bases, and 15 bases had no gene match. This CDR3 has 19 amino acids. Germline V CDR1 and CDR2: MGHRA, YSYEKL. The sequencing used peripheral blood, collected on day 0 of MenACWY control vaccination. The sequence came from an adult in good health. The V and J genes are TRBV4-1 and TRBJ1-1, with 9 nucleotides matching TRBD1. CDR3 bases: TGCGCCAGCAGCCATACCGGGACAGGGTTTCGGGGACGGAACACTGAAGCTTTCTTT. Translated: CASSHTGTGFRGRNTEAFF.